Shown below are 24 T cell receptor beta chains from a single sample sequenced in a study of primary melanoma T cells and metastatic recurrence. TCRdb's table, derived via immunoSEQ multiplex PCR, lists solely in-frame clones and lacks some. This table holds roughly 1,400 clones, about 80% found once. Sequencing was carried out using melanoma tumor tissue. The receptors come from a human donor with melanoma.

This CDR3 reads CSVPTDWNEQFF. The CDR3 DNA sequence: TGCAGCGTCCCAACCGACTGGAACGAGCAGTTCTTC. The chain is built from TRBV29-1 and TRBJ2-1; D is ambiguous. The CDR3 has 12 residues. Germline CDR1 and CDR2: SQVTM and ANQGSEA. V dropped 6 bases and J dropped 10 bases, with 16 bases sitting between them.

The chain links TRBV19 to TRBJ1-5; D perhaps matches TRBD1 (5 bases). The CDR3 extends over 14 amino acids. Germline V CDR1 and CDR2: LNHDA, SQIVND (reference sequence). Trimming cost V 7 bases and J 5 bases, with 15 bases left between them. CDR3 nucleotides: TGTGCCAGTACGCCGTGGGGGGGGGATCAGCCCCAGCATTTT. It is translated as CASTPWGGDQPQHF.

This clone came up a few times. The chain uses TRBV11-3 and TRBJ1-6, with D possibly TRBD1 on 5 matching bases. Trimming cost V 1 base and J 7 bases, with 11 bases left between them. CDR1 is SGHNT, CDR2 YENEEA, per germline. This CDR3 region has 15 residues. The CDR3 loop reads CASSLGEGSNSPLHF. Written as DNA, the CDR3 is TGTGCCAGCAGCTTAGGAGAGGGGAGCAATTCACCCCTCCACTTT.

This chain links TRBV11-3 with TRBJ2-3; D tentatively fits TRBD1 or TRBD2 (5 bases each). Germline V gene lookup returns CDR1 SGHNT and CDR2 YENEEA. CDR3 length: 15 amino acids. The V gene lost 5 bases and the J gene lost 3 bases, with 15 bases spanning the gap. This chain's CDR3 is CASSEGLEVTDTQYF. In DNA form, the CDR3 reads TGTGCCAGCAGCGAGGGGCTGGAGGTTACAGATACGCAGTATTTT. Looking up the rest from reference TRBV11-3 and TRBJ2-3 gives the full variable domain: EAGVVQSPRYKIIEKKQPVAFWCNPISGHNTLYWYLQNLGQGPELLIRYENEEAVDDSQLPKDRFSAERLKGVDSTLKIQPAELGDSAVYLCASSEGLEVTDTQYFGPGTRLTVL.

The genes are TRBV10-2 and TRBJ2-7, with D uncertain. The CDR3 is 17 amino acids. V lost 6 bases and J lost 0, with 21 bases in between. Germline loops: CDR1 WSHSY, CDR2 SAAADI. For the CDR3, the DNA is TGCGCCAGCAGCCCCGTTGGAGTCGGATCCTACTCCTACGAGCAGTACTTC. Protein: CASSPVGVGSYSYEQYF.

The chain carries TRBV11-3 and TRBJ2-7, with 8 bases that match TRBD1. The junction had 9 bases not matched to a gene; V was cut back by 3 bases and J by 2 bases. This CDR3 comprises 16 residues. The germline V gene has CDR1 SGHNT and CDR2 YENEEA. The CDR3 nucleotides read TGTGCCAGCAGCTTGGAGGTCCCGGGACAGGCCTACGAGCAGTACTTC. Its translation: CASSLEVPGQAYEQYF.

CDR3 loop: CASSHNRDGYNEQFF. The DNA for the CDR3 is TGTGCCAGCAGCCACAACCGGGACGGTTACAATGAGCAGTTCTTC. This sequence joins TRBV11-3 and TRBJ2-1, with D perhaps matching TRBD1 or TRBD2 (5 bases each). Trimming pared 5 bases from V and 4 bases from J, leaving 15 bases between. Germline V gene data show CDR1 as SGHNT and CDR2 as YENEEA. This CDR3 region has 15 residues. The complete variable domain, with remaining parts taken from reference TRBV11-3 and TRBJ2-1, reads EAGVVQSPRYKIIEKKQPVAFWCNPISGHNTLYWYLQNLGQGPELLIRYENEEAVDDSQLPKDRFSAERLKGVDSTLKIQPAELGDSAVYLCASSHNRDGYNEQFFGPGTRLTVL.

The chain recombines TRBV19 with TRBJ1-5, with 7 bases lining up with TRBD1. The CDR3 is made up of 14 amino acids. From germline, CDR1 is LNHDA and CDR2 SQIVND (reference sequence). V gave up 6 bases and J gave up 6 bases; unmatched junction bases: 8. CDR3 in DNA: TGTGCCAGTAGAAATTCAGGGGGTACTCAGCCCCAGCATTTT. As protein: CASRNSGGTQPQHF.

This clone is hyperexpanded (1% or more) by share. V and J are TRBV1 and TRBJ2-1. TRBV1 corresponds to a pseudogene. The CDR3 spans 13 residues. The CDR3: CASSRDGNNEQFF. The CDR3 DNA reads as TGCGCCAGCAGCCGGGACGGGAACAATGAGCAGTTCTTC.

Only a few counts were recorded for this clone. The chain links TRBV12-5 to TRBJ1-1, with 7 bases identical to TRBD1. Germline V gene lookup returns CDR1 LGHNT and CDR2 FRNRAP. V shed 6 bases, J shed 1 base, and the junction held 5 bases outside the gene matches. CDR3 length equals 14 residues. The CDR3 nucleotides are TGTGCTAGTGGAATCGACAGGGCGAACACTGAAGCTTTCTTT. This translates into CASGIDRANTEAFF.

J is TRBJ1-5 and V is TRBV11-3; no clear D gene. V was trimmed by 5 bases and J by 7 bases, leaving 15 bases between them. Germline CDR1 reads SGHNT; CDR2 reads YENEEA. There are 14 residues in the CDR3. CDR3 nucleotides: TGTGCCAGCAGCCCGACAAACATAAAACAGCCCCAGCATTTT. Its protein is CASSPTNIKQPQHF. The variable domain in full, with the rest retrieved from reference TRBV11-3 and TRBJ1-5, is EAGVVQSPRYKIIEKKQPVAFWCNPISGHNTLYWYLQNLGQGPELLIRYENEEAVDDSQLPKDRFSAERLKGVDSTLKIQPAELGDSAVYLCASSPTNIKQPQHFGDGTRLSIL.

V and J are TRBV19 and TRBJ2-3; 9 nucleotides align to TRBD2. Germline-derived CDR1 and CDR2 are LNHDA and SQIVND (reference sequence). V lost 3 bases to trimming and J lost 2 bases; unmatched junction nucleotides: 6. CDR3 length: 16 amino acids. The CDR3 loop reads CASSIPLAGPTDTQYF. As DNA, the CDR3 is TGTGCCAGTAGTATCCCTCTAGCGGGGCCCACAGATACGCAGTATTTT.

This clone has a handful of counts. The gene calls are TRBV18 and TRBJ2-2; maybe TRBD2 (6 bases). The germline V gene has CDR1 KGHSH and CDR2 LQKENI. V dropped 2 bases and J dropped 6 bases, with 10 bases sitting between them. The CDR3 has 14 amino acids. CDR3 region: CASSPGGTAGELFF. CDR3 sequence (DNA): TGTGCCAGCTCACCAGGGGGGACCGCCGGGGAGCTGTTTTTT.

V gene TRBV6-8 combines with J gene TRBJ1-2; D remains ambiguous. Germline values: CDR1 MNHGY, CDR2 SAAAGT. Trimming stripped 5 bases from V and 2 bases from J, with 6 bases between. This CDR3 has 12 amino acids. CDR3 DNA sequence: TGTGCCAGCAGTCCGGACAACTATGGCTACACCTTC. It encodes CASSPDNYGYTF.

V is TRBV11-3 and J is TRBJ1-4; TRBD1 is a possible D gene (5 bases). CDR1 and CDR2 (germline): SGHNT, YENEEA. The CDR3 length is 15 residues. The germline V and J ends were trimmed by 5 bases and 7 bases, with 17 bases remaining between them. CDR3 residues: CASSAATVGGEKLFF. The CDR3 DNA reads as TGTGCCAGCAGCGCAGCGACCGTTGGGGGTGAAAAACTGTTTTTT.

V is TRBV6-8 and J is TRBJ2-3; D is unresolved. The CDR3 totals 13 residues. V was trimmed by 6 bases and J by 4 bases, leaving 11 bases between them. Germline V gene lookup returns CDR1 MNHGY and CDR2 SAAAGT. The CDR3 is CASRSYEPDTQYF. DNA for the CDR3: TGTGCCAGCAGGTCCTACGAACCAGATACGCAGTATTTT.

This chain connects TRBV7-1 to TRBJ2-3; D is unclear. TRBV7-1 is classed as an ORF, of uncertain function. Trimming stripped 4 bases from V and 2 bases from J, with 13 bases between. This CDR3 has 15 amino acids. CDR3 in amino acids: CASSLRLFDTDTQYF. CDR3 nucleotides: TGTGCCAGCAGCTTAAGACTCTTCGACACAGATACGCAGTATTTT.

This chain joins TRBV7-1 and TRBJ2-3, with D unclear. TRBV7-1 is an ORF, with its function uncertain. Trimming shortened V by 4 bases and J by 4 bases, and 12 bases separated the two germline ends. The CDR3 runs to 14 residues. The CDR3 is CASSFLVRADTQYF. The CDR3, as DNA: TGTGCCAGCAGCTTCCTAGTTCGGGCAGATACGCAGTATTTT.

The rearrangement links TRBV6-8 to TRBJ2-7; possibly TRBD2 for D (5 bases). The V end was cut by 5 bases, the J end by 3 bases, with 11 bases between. The CDR3 has 13 residues. Germline V lookup: CDR1 MNHGY, CDR2 SAAAGT. The CDR3 nucleotides read TGTGCCAGCAGTCGCCCCGGGATCTACGAGCAGTACTTC. Translating gives CASSRPGIYEQYF.

This sequence joins TRBV11-3 and TRBJ1-1; unclear D gene. Germline assignment: CDR1 SGHNT and CDR2 YENEEA. V dropped 6 bases and J dropped 4 bases, with 15 bases sitting between them. CDR3 length equals 14 residues. CDR3 sequence reads: CASSELGKVTEAFF. DNA of the CDR3: TGTGCCAGCAGTGAGTTGGGTAAGGTCACTGAAGCTTTCTTT.

The rearrangement uses TRBV9 and TRBJ2-3; a weak D match, TRBD2 (7 bases). The germline V gene has CDR1 SGDLS and CDR2 YYNGEE. V lost 0 bases and J lost 3, with 14 bases in between. This CDR3 contains 16 residues. CDR3 residues: CASSVDNGGTTDTQYF. DNA of the CDR3: TGTGCCAGCAGCGTAGACAACGGGGGGACAACAGATACGCAGTATTTT.

This clone was seen a few times. The chain couples TRBV11-3 to TRBJ2-5, with TRBD2 matching 10 bases. V lost 3 bases, J lost 5 bases, and 12 bases stayed unmatched. The CDR3 has 17 amino acids. Germline lookup yields CDR1 SGHNT and CDR2 YENEEA. DNA of the CDR3: TGTGCCAGCAGCTTGGAGGCTAGCGGGGGAATATGGGAGACCCAGTACTTC. Its protein is CASSLEASGGIWETQYF.

The genes are TRBV7-1 and TRBJ1-2; 7 bases are shared with TRBD1. TRBV7-1 is flagged as an ORF with uncertain function. The trim removed 5 bases at V and 2 bases at J, leaving 2 bases unmatched. The CDR3 has 13 residues. CDR3 sequence reads: CASSQTGNYGYTF. Written as DNA, the CDR3 is TGTGCCAGCAGCCAGACAGGGAACTATGGCTACACCTTC.

This clone was detected once. V gene TRBV19 combines with J gene TRBJ2-4, with D possibly TRBD1 on 5 matching bases. V dropped 6 bases and J dropped 1 base, with 10 bases sitting between them. Germline CDR1 LNHDA, CDR2 SQIVND (reference sequence). The CDR3 covers 14 residues. The CDR3 loop reads CASSRPGAKNIQYF. Written as DNA, the CDR3 is TGTGCCAGTAGCCGGCCAGGGGCCAAAAACATTCAGTACTTC.